Below are 7 T cell receptor beta chains sequenced from a single sample in a study of T cells after yellow fever vaccination. TCRdb itself ran the 5' RACE reads through MiXCR, one entry per CDR3 protein. Here the sample spans around 30,000 distinct CDR3 sequences, less than 6.5% being singletons. The sample was CD8+ T cells sorted from PBMCs, taken 10 days after the yellow fever booster vaccination. The receptors shown here come from a man aged 25-45 years who received the YFV17D yellow fever vaccine.

The sample holds many counts of this clonotype. This chain connects TRBV20-1 to TRBJ2-7; D unclear. The germline V and J ends were trimmed by 0 bases and 1 base, with 13 bases remaining between them. This CDR3 is built from 15 residues. Germline CDR1 reads DFQATT; CDR2 reads SNEGSKA (reference sequence). The chain's CDR3 is CSARDRVGPSYEQYF. In DNA, the CDR3 is TGCAGTGCTAGAGATAGGGTAGGGCCTTCCTACGAGCAGTACTTC.

In this sample, this clonotype turned up many times. The chain has TRBV7-9 and TRBJ2-7, with D perhaps TRBD2 (6 bases). CDR1 and CDR2 from the germline V gene are SEHNR and FQNEAQ (reference sequence). The CDR3 runs to 14 residues. Trimming removed 6 bases from V and 3 bases from J, with 15 bases in between. CDR3 in amino acids: CASSGSEEGYEQYF. In nucleotides, the CDR3 is TGTGCCAGCAGTGGGTCGGAGGAGGGCTACGAGCAGTACTTC.

This clonotype was counted many times. The rearrangement links TRBV14 to TRBJ2-5; D possibly uses TRBD1 or TRBD2 (5 bases each). The germline V gene encodes CDR1 SGHDN and CDR2 FVKESK. CDR3 length: 14 amino acids. V was pared by 10 bases and J by 5 bases, with 20 bases between. The CDR3 DNA sequence: TGTGCCACGGAACCTCGGGACCCCGGGGAGACCCAGTACTTC. Translated: CATEPRDPGETQYF.

At least ten counts were recorded for this clonotype. The genes are TRBV28 and TRBJ2-5; no reliable D call. Per germline, CDR1 MDHEN and CDR2 SYDVKM. V was cut by 2 bases and J by 5 bases, with 6 bases left in between. This CDR3 is 12 amino acids long. CDR3: CASSLIGETQYF. DNA for the CDR3: TGTGCCAGCAGTTTAATAGGGGAGACCCAGTACTTC.

This clonotype was recorded at least ten times. J is TRBJ2-5 and V is TRBV20-1; 15 nucleotides align to TRBD2. The V gene's germline CDR1 is DFQATT and CDR2 SNEGSKA (reference sequence). This CDR3 has 18 residues. V shed 2 bases, J shed 1 base, and the junction held 8 bases outside the gene matches. For the CDR3, the DNA is TGCAGTGCTAGATGGACTAGCGGGAGGGAGGGGCCCCAAGAGACCCAGTACTTC. Protein: CSARWTSGREGPQETQYF.

This clonotype was detected ten times or more. This chain uses TRBV12-3 or TRBV12-4 with TRBJ2-3; D may match TRBD1 or TRBD2 (5 bases each). The CDR3 spans 13 residues. V was clipped by 5 bases and J by 6 bases, with 12 bases between them. CDR3 DNA: TGTGCCAGCAGTCTTTCGGGGACGGATACGCAGTATTTT. Amino acid sequence: CASSLSGTDTQYF.

This clonotype has ten or more counts. The gene calls are TRBV7-8 and TRBJ2-3; 11 bases line up with TRBD2. Germline trimming cut 5 bases from V and 4 bases from J; bases unmatched to any gene: 17. Germline V gene data show CDR1 as SGHVS and CDR2 as FQNEAQ. The CDR3 has 19 amino acids. CDR3 residues: CASSPARGLAGGPADTQYF. In nucleotides, the CDR3 is TGTGCCAGCAGCCCCGCACGGGGGCTAGCGGGAGGCCCCGCAGATACGCAGTATTTT. The full variable domain, its missing parts supplied by reference TRBV7-8 and TRBJ2-3, is GAGVSQSPRYKVAKRGQDVALRCDPISGHVSLFWYQQALGQGPEFLTYFQNEAQLDKSGLPSDRFFAERPEGSVSTLKIQRTQQEDSAVYLCASSPARGLAGGPADTQYFGPGTRLTVL.